Only a few counts were recorded for the clone carrying this T cell receptor beta chain. Antigen specificity is unknown. These data belong to a study of T cells after yellow fever vaccination. Study outcomes and limitations: Peaking on day 5 versus 15, the secondary response was faster but weaker. Overlap between CD4 and CD8 compartments was detected for a small share of clonotypes. Most clones from primary vaccination resurfaced after the booster (under 97% CD4, about 91% CD8).

The 5'RACE template-switching step produced TCR cDNA and added a universal primer site and UMIs. TCRdb recomputed calls from the 5' RACE reads with MiXCR, one row per CDR3 protein. The sample includes 450,000 to 600,000 distinct CDR3 sequences, roughly 13% seen only once; the top ten take about 14%. The CDR3 covers 11 residues. With 2 bases removed from V and 6 bases from J, the gap between germline ends came to 4 bases. Germline-derived CDR1 and CDR2 are SEHNR and FQNEAQ (reference sequence). The rearrangement joins TRBV7-9 to TRBJ1-1; D ambiguous. The specimen comprised PBMCs, sampled on the day of the yellow fever booster vaccination. The sequence came from a young man who received the YFV17D yellow fever vaccine. This chain's CDR3 is CASSLWPEAFF. The CDR3, as DNA: TGTGCCAGCAGCTTATGGCCTGAAGCTTTCTTT.